This is a list of T cell receptor beta chains from one sample in a study of response to subunit inactivated influenza vaccine. TCRdb ran MiXCR on the RT-PCR reads and lists one entry per CDR3 protein. The repertoire holds around 190,000 distinct CDR3 sequences, with over 13% as singletons. The sequencing here drew on CD8+ T cells sorted from PBMCs, taken approximately 5 days after vaccination. The receptor set was obtained from a middle-aged man who received an inactivated influenza vaccine. Both conserved end residues are part of each CDR3. Each record gives: CDR3 protein, J gene, V gene, clone size. Only part of the rows carry a size: once, few, many, or a class if the clone is expanded.

CDR3 protein: CASSTTVGSSYNEQFF
J gene: TRBJ2-1
V gene: TRBV4-1
clone size: -

CDR3 protein: CASSQGNQPQHF
J gene: TRBJ1-5
V gene: TRBV12-3/TRBV12-4
clone size: many

CDR3 protein: CASSLARGLATNEKLFF
J gene: TRBJ1-4
V gene: TRBV7-8
clone size: many

CDR3 protein: CASSQETTGFYEQYF
J gene: TRBJ2-7
V gene: TRBV4-3
clone size: -

CDR3 protein: CASSFQMREWGETQYF
J gene: TRBJ2-5
V gene: TRBV28
clone size: few

CDR3 protein: CASSVDLGANVLTF
J gene: TRBJ2-6
V gene: TRBV9
clone size: -

CDR3 protein: CSVERREEQFF
J gene: TRBJ2-1
V gene: TRBV29-1
clone size: -

CDR3 protein: CASTLPGADSPLHF
J gene: TRBJ1-6
V gene: TRBV7-9
clone size: -

CDR3 protein: CASSLILQETQYF
J gene: TRBJ2-5
V gene: TRBV7-9
clone size: few

CDR3 protein: CASSSESGTAEQFF
J gene: TRBJ2-1
V gene: TRBV7-8
clone size: few

CDR3 protein: CASSPKDGLSYNEQFF
J gene: TRBJ2-1
V gene: TRBV5-6
clone size: -

CDR3 protein: CSVRDTEQYF
J gene: TRBJ2-7
V gene: TRBV29-1
clone size: -

CDR3 protein: CASSLGRTRSTDTQYF
J gene: TRBJ2-3
V gene: TRBV12-3/TRBV12-4
clone size: -